Listed below are T cell receptor beta chains from one sample, sequenced in a study of blood T cell repertoires in COVID-19. Using immunoSEQ multiplex PCR, the repertoire was profiled, and TCRdb retains in-frame clones only, with some absent. The data contain about 280,000 clones, roughly 91% of them singletons. The sequenced material came from peripheral blood. These receptor sequences come from a man aged 35 to 55 with acute or convalescent COVID-19. Both conserved end residues are part of each CDR3. The D gene is left open where the match is weak. Part of the rows lack a size; the others show once, few, many or a class for expanded clones.

len	v_gene	d_gene	j_gene	abundance	CDR3nt	CDR3aa
15	TRBV6-1	NA	TRBJ2-1	NA	TGTGCCAGCAGTGAAAAGCAGGCCCGATACAATGAGCAGTTCTTC	CASSEKQARYNEQFF
11	TRBV3-1/TRBV3-2	NA	TRBJ2-7	NA	TGTGCCAGTGGACAATCCTACGAGCAGTACTTC	CASGQSYEQYF
16	TRBV5-1	NA	TRBJ2-3	once	TGCGCCAGCAGCTTGGTAGGAGGTCTTAGCACAGATACGCAGTATTTT	CASSLVGGLSTDTQYF
16	TRBV6-6	TRBD1	TRBJ1-2	NA	TGTGCCAGCAGAGGGACAGGGGAAACATCTAACTATGGCTACACCTTC	CASRGTGETSNYGYTF
18	TRBV5-6	TRBD1	TRBJ1-6	NA	TGTGCCAGCAGCTCCGGGACAGGGAATAGGGTCTATAATTCACCCCTCCACTTT	CASSSGTGNRVYNSPLHF
14	TRBV2	TRBD2	TRBJ2-3	NA	TGTGCCAGCACCCTTAGCGGGAGCACAGATACGCAGTATTTT	CASTLSGSTDTQYF
13	TRBV5-1	NA	TRBJ2-7	NA	TGCGCCAGCAGCTTACGCACTCGAGGGGAGCAGTACTTC	CASSLRTRGEQYF
14	TRBV6-5	NA	TRBJ2-7	NA	TGTGCCAGCAGTTACTCTCAGGGGTCCGACGAGCAGTACTTC	CASSYSQGSDEQYF
14	TRBV11-1	NA	TRBJ1-4	NA	TGTGCCAGCAGCTTAGGAGGAGGAGATGAAAAACTGTTTTTT	CASSLGGGDEKLFF
14	TRBV5-4	TRBD1	TRBJ1-1	NA	TGTGCCAGCAGCCTGACAGGGGTGAACACTGAAGCTTTCTTT	CASSLTGVNTEAFF
17	TRBV5-1	TRBD2	TRBJ2-1	NA	TGCGCCAGCAGCTTGGATAGGGCGGGGGGGGCCGACAATGAGCAGTTCTTC	CASSLDRAGGADNEQFF
13	TRBV25-1	NA	TRBJ1-2	NA	TGTGCCAGCACTCCCACCGGGGACTATGGCTACACCTTC	CASTPTGDYGYTF
12	TRBV24-1	NA	TRBJ2-2	NA	TGTGCCACCGGCTGGGGGCCTGGGGAGCTGTTTTTT	CATGWGPGELFF
14	TRBV7-2	NA	TRBJ1-5	NA	TGTGCCAGCAGCCGCGAGTGGGCTGTACCGCCCCAGCATTTT	CASSREWAVPPQHF
13	TRBV7-9	NA	TRBJ1-2	NA	TGTGCCAGCAGCTTATTCGGGAGCTATGGCTACACCTTC	CASSLFGSYGYTF
13	TRBV24-1	TRBD2	TRBJ2-7	NA	TGTGCCACCAGTGGGCCGGGACTAAGCGAGCAGTACTTC	CATSGPGLSEQYF
13	TRBV29-1	NA	TRBJ1-4	NA	TGCAGCGTTGATACCGGGACTAATGAAAAACTGTTTTTT	CSVDTGTNEKLFF
13	TRBV7-9	TRBD1	TRBJ2-1	NA	TGTGCCAGTGACAGGGGAACCTACAATGAGCAGTTCTTC	CASDRGTYNEQFF
15	TRBV9	NA	TRBJ2-5	NA	TGTGCCAGCAGCATAAGTCTGGGGGCCCAAGAGACCCAGTACTTC	CASSISLGAQETQYF
14	TRBV5-1	TRBD1	TRBJ2-7	once	TGCGCCAGCAGGCGGACAGGGGACTCCTACGAGCAGTACTTC	CASRRTGDSYEQYF
16	TRBV5-1	NA	TRBJ1-1	NA	TGCGCCAGCAGCTCCCCCGGTAGAACCGTAAACACTGAAGCTTTCTTT	CASSSPGRTVNTEAFF
15	TRBV4-1	NA	TRBJ1-2	NA	TGCGCCAGCAGCCAGCCGGACAGTCAGCCCTTAGGCTACACCTTC	CASSQPDSQPLGYTF
16	TRBV5-4	NA	TRBJ2-2	NA	TGTGCCAGCAGCTTGCGGGAGACAGCGAACACCGGGGAGCTGTTTTTT	CASSLRETANTGELFF
15	TRBV7-2	NA	TRBJ2-1	NA	TGTGCCAGCAGCGTCGACAGGCAGGTTTACAATGAGCAGTTCTTC	CASSVDRQVYNEQFF
12	TRBV24-1	NA	TRBJ2-7	once	TGTGCCACCAGTGGAAGTCGGGACGAGCAGTACTTC	CATSGSRDEQYF
14	TRBV15	TRBD1	TRBJ1-4	NA	TGTGCCACCAGCATGGGACAGGGGGGGGAAAAACTGTTTTTT	CATSMGQGGEKLFF
14	TRBV6-5	NA	TRBJ1-6	NA	TGTGCCAGCAGCGAGGGGGGGACGGATTCACCCCTCCACTTT	CASSEGGTDSPLHF
13	TRBV25-1	NA	TRBJ1-2	NA	TGTGCCAGCAGGGAACAGGGTAACTATGGCTACACCTTC	CASREQGNYGYTF
15	TRBV19	TRBD1	TRBJ2-7	NA	TGTGCCAGTAGTATAGAGGCAGGGGGACGATACGAGCAGTACTTC	CASSIEAGGRYEQYF
14	TRBV14	TRBD1	TRBJ2-7	NA	TGTGCCAGCAGCCAAGATGGGACAGGCTACGAGCAGTACTTC	CASSQDGTGYEQYF
13	TRBV11-2	NA	TRBJ2-1	NA	TGTGCCAGCAGCTTAGTACGTTACAGTGAGCAGTTCTTC	CASSLVRYSEQFF
12	TRBV5-4	NA	TRBJ1-2	NA	TGTGCCAGCAGTCCCGGGGGGTGGGGCTACACCTTC	CASSPGGWGYTF
13	TRBV9	NA	TRBJ1-2	NA	TGTGCCAGCAGCGTGGGACTGAGCGGGGGCTACACCTTC	CASSVGLSGGYTF
15	TRBV15	NA	TRBJ1-1	NA	TGTGCCACCAGCAGAGGTCTCGGGGTAAGCACTGAAGCTTTCTTT	CATSRGLGVSTEAFF
15	TRBV2	TRBD1	TRBJ1-5	NA	TGTGCCAGCCGGGACAGGGGTTATAGCAATCAGCCCCAGCATTTT	CASRDRGYSNQPQHF
14	TRBV19	TRBD1	TRBJ2-3	NA	TGTGCCAGTAGTATGTACAGGGGCAGGGATACGCAGTATTTT	CASSMYRGRDTQYF
15	TRBV2	NA	TRBJ1-4	NA	TGTGCCAGCAGCATAACAGGGCTACGAGATGAAAAACTGTTTTTT	CASSITGLRDEKLFF
14	TRBV19	TRBD1	TRBJ1-1	NA	TGTGCCAGTAGTTCCCCAGACAGGGGGACTGAAGCTTTCTTT	CASSSPDRGTEAFF
16	TRBV19	NA	TRBJ1-1	NA	TGTGCCAGTAGTATCGGTCGGAGGGCGGTCGGCACTGAAGCTTTCTTT	CASSIGRRAVGTEAFF
14	TRBV18	NA	TRBJ1-3	NA	TGTGCCAGCTCACCTGGCCAGGCCGCTGACACCATATATTTT	CASSPGQAADTIYF
12	TRBV2	TRBD1	TRBJ2-7	once	TGTGCCAGCAGGGGACAGACCTACGAGCAGTACTTC	CASRGQTYEQYF
15	TRBV5-1	TRBD1	TRBJ1-6	few	TGCGCCAGCCGCGAAACGACAGGGGACAATTCACCCCTCCACTTT	CASRETTGDNSPLHF
21	TRBV5-1	TRBD1	TRBJ1-3	once	TGCGCCAGCAGTTGGACCACCGGGACAGGGGGGCTTTACCGCTCTGGAAACACCATATATTTT	CASSWTTGTGGLYRSGNTIYF